These 19 T cell receptor beta chains share one sample of origin, sequenced in a study of blood T cell repertoires in COVID-19. Using immunoSEQ multiplex PCR, the repertoire was profiled, and TCRdb retains in-frame clones only, with some absent. The table includes about 300,000 clones, approximately 89% detected once. The sample comprised peripheral blood. The receptor source for this set is a woman in her twenties or thirties with COVID-19, enrolled during active disease.

The chain uses TRBV19 and TRBJ1-4; no definite D call. CDR3 size: 13 residues. The germline V and J ends were trimmed by 5 bases and 2 bases, with 6 bases remaining between them. Germline V gene lookup returns CDR1 LNHDA and CDR2 SQIVND (reference sequence). CDR3 amino acids: CASSLQTNEKLFF. In nucleotides, the CDR3 is TGTGCCAGTAGTCTTCAGACTAATGAAAAACTGTTTTTT.

The V call is TRBV2, the J call TRBJ1-1; 7 nucleotides agree with TRBD1. J gave up 0 bases and V 7 bases, and 5 bases lay outside the gene matches. The CDR3 is 14 residues long. Germline values: CDR1 SNHLY, CDR2 FYNNEI. The CDR3 DNA follows: TGTGCCAGCACCCCGACAGGGATGAACACTGAAGCTTTCTTT. Its translation is CASTPTGMNTEAFF.

The chain couples TRBV13 to TRBJ2-2, with TRBD2 identical over 7 bases. Germline V gene lookup returns CDR1 PRHDT and CDR2 FYEKMQ (reference sequence). This CDR3 region has 16 residues. J was trimmed by 3 bases and V by 8 bases; bases with no gene match: 12. CDR3 nucleotides: TGTGCCAGCTTACGGCGGGAGATTAGGGACACCGGGGAGCTGTTTTTT. Translated, it gives CASLRREIRDTGELFF.

The chain employs TRBV30 and TRBJ1-2; 12 nucleotides match TRBD1. Germline lookup yields CDR1 GTSNPN and CDR2 SVGIG (reference sequence). The CDR3 is 14 residues long. Trimming cost V 3 bases and J 7 bases; bases outside gene matches: 6. CDR3: CAWRGTGGGSGYTF. As DNA, the CDR3 is TGTGCCTGGAGAGGGACAGGGGGCGGCTCTGGCTACACCTTC. Complete variable domain (other parts from reference TRBV30 and TRBJ1-2): SQTIHQWPATLVQPVGSPLSLECTVEGTSNPNLYWYRQAAGRGLQLLFYSVGIGQISSEVPQNLSASRPQDRQFILSSKKLLLSDSGFYLCAWRGTGGGSGYTFGSGTRLTVV.

This chain connects TRBV14 to TRBJ2-7; no clear D. Germline V lookup: CDR1 SGHDN, CDR2 FVKESK. This CDR3 spans 14 amino acids. The V gene lost 1 base and the J gene lost 6 bases, with 13 bases spanning the gap. CDR3 in amino acids: CASSQAARTGEQYF. CDR3 coding DNA: TGTGCCAGCAGCCAAGCCGCCAGAACGGGCGAGCAGTACTTC.

V and J are TRBV19 and TRBJ2-2; a weak D match, TRBD1 (6 bases). The CDR3 is 14 amino acids. Germline CDR1 is LNHDA and CDR2 is SQIVND (reference sequence). The CDR3 bases are TGTGCTGGAAGGAGGACAGCAAACACCGGGGAGCTGTTTTTT. Translating gives CAGRRTANTGELFF.

The J gene is TRBJ2-7, the V gene TRBV11-2, with 7 bases fitting TRBD1. Trimming removed 4 bases from V and 5 bases from J; junction bases left unmatched: 5. Germline CDR1 is SGHAT and CDR2 is FQNNGV. The CDR3 is 13 amino acids. CDR3 in amino acids: CASSSGTVDEQYF. Written as DNA, the CDR3 is TGTGCCAGCAGCTCCGGGACAGTGGACGAGCAGTACTTC. The complete variable domain, with remaining parts taken from reference TRBV11-2 and TRBJ2-7, reads EAGVAQSPRYKIIEKRQSVAFWCNPISGHATLYWYQQILGQGPKLLIQFQNNGVVDDSQLPKDRFSAERLKGVDSTLKIQPAKLEDSAVYLCASSSGTVDEQYFGPGTRLTVT.

This chain links TRBV29-1 with TRBJ1-2; 8 bases agree with TRBD1. The trim removed 7 bases at V and 6 bases at J, leaving 7 bases unmatched. CDR1 and CDR2 (germline): SQVTM, ANQGSEA. The CDR3 consists of 12 residues. The CDR3 spells CSADRGLNGYTF. The CDR3 DNA sequence: TGCAGCGCAGACAGGGGATTGAATGGCTACACCTTC.

This rearrangement joins TRBV7-9 to TRBJ2-7, with D perhaps matching TRBD1 (6 bases). CDR1 is SEHNR and CDR2 is FQNEAQ in the germline V gene (reference sequence). The CDR3 covers 15 residues. Trimming took off 5 bases at V and 3 bases at J, with 17 bases between the two ends. The CDR3 spells CASSLGQPGIYEQYF. CDR3 DNA sequence: TGTGCCAGCAGCCTCGGACAGCCAGGGATCTACGAGCAGTACTTC. The full variable domain, completed using reference TRBV7-9 and TRBJ2-7, is DTGVSQNPRHKITKRGQNVTFRCDPISEHNRLYWYRQTLGQGPEFLTYFQNEAQLEKSRLLSDRFSAERPKGSFSTLEIQRTEQGDSAMYLCASSLGQPGIYEQYFGPGTRLTVT.

The rearrangement joins TRBV6-5 to TRBJ1-2; D perhaps matches TRBD1 (6 bases). Trimming left V 6 bases short and J 3 bases short, with 11 bases between. Germline CDR1 is MNHEY and CDR2 is SVGAGI. The CDR3 has 13 residues. For the CDR3, the DNA is TGTGCCAGCAGGCCTCAGGGGTACTATGGCTACACCTTC. Translating gives CASRPQGYYGYTF.

The rearrangement links TRBV5-4 to TRBJ2-7; 12 nucleotides match TRBD1. This CDR3 is 18 amino acids long. J gave up 3 bases and V 4 bases, and 14 bases lay outside the gene matches. In germline, CDR1 is SGHNT, CDR2 YYREEE (reference sequence). In nucleotides, the CDR3 is TGTGCCAGCAGCATCGGGGACAGGGGGCAATCCCCGTTCTACGAGCAGTACTTC. This translates into CASSIGDRGQSPFYEQYF.

V and J are TRBV29-1 and TRBJ2-7; 10 nucleotides match TRBD1. The CDR3 extends over 14 amino acids. Germline values: CDR1 SQVTM, CDR2 ANQGSEA. Trimming at V came to 2 bases and at J to 4 bases, leaving 5 bases not matched to a gene. DNA of the CDR3: TGCAGCGTTGAAAAATTGGACAGGGGGTACGAGCAGTACTTC. Protein product: CSVEKLDRGYEQYF.

This clone came up once. This chain uses TRBV28 with TRBJ2-1, with 9 bases fitting TRBD1. The V and J ends lost 5 bases and 5 bases, in that order; junction bases with no gene match: 7. In germline, CDR1 is MDHEN, CDR2 SYDVKM. This CDR3 region has 15 residues. This CDR3 is CASSPGTGNHNEQFF. In DNA, the CDR3 is TGTGCCAGCAGTCCCGGGACAGGGAACCACAATGAGCAGTTCTTC. The full variable domain, with the rest looked up from reference TRBV28 and TRBJ2-1, is DVKVTQSSRYLVKRTGEKVFLECVQDMDHENMFWYRQDPGLGLRLIYFSYDVKMKEKGDIPEGYSVSREKKERFSLILESASTNQTSMYLCASSPGTGNHNEQFFGPGTRLTVL.

The chain uses TRBV6-6 and TRBJ2-7, with 12 bases fitting TRBD2. CDR3 length: 14 residues. J was trimmed by 7 bases and V by 1 base; bases with no gene match: 2. Germline CDR1 reads MNHNY; CDR2 reads SVGAGI (reference sequence). The CDR3 loop is CASSYYGLAGEQYF. The CDR3 DNA reads TGTGCCAGCAGTTACTATGGACTAGCGGGAGAGCAGTACTTC.

The rearrangement links TRBV9 to TRBJ2-7; D remains ambiguous. Trimming removed 5 bases from V and 1 base from J, with 13 bases in between. This CDR3 is 14 amino acids long. The germline gives CDR1 SGDLS, CDR2 YYNGEE. The CDR3 is CASSPHIKSYEQYF. CDR3 sequence (DNA): TGTGCCAGCAGTCCCCACATTAAGTCCTACGAGCAGTACTTC.

The CDR3 nucleotides read TGTGCCAGCAGTTGGTTACAGGGGGGCGACTATGGCTACACCTTC. Translated: CASSWLQGGDYGYTF. J is TRBJ1-2 and V is TRBV6-6, with TRBD1 matching 8 bases. The CDR3 is made up of 15 amino acids. Unmatched junction bases numbered 7, after V lost 4 bases and J lost 3 bases. The germline V gene encodes CDR1 MNHNY and CDR2 SVGAGI (reference sequence).

This clone appeared a few times. The chain combines TRBV2 with TRBJ1-5; 7 positions agree with TRBD1. Trimming took 6 bases from V and 8 from J; bases not matched to a gene: 10. Germline-derived CDR1 and CDR2 are SNHLY and FYNNEI. The CDR3 has 14 amino acids. The CDR3 DNA sequence: TGTGCCAGCAGGGGGGACAGCGGTTCCGAGCCCCAGCATTTT. It encodes CASRGDSGSEPQHF.

This clone was detected once. The sample carries other DNA sequences with the same CDR3. This sequence joins TRBV7-2 and TRBJ1-3; no definite D call. This CDR3 is built from 15 residues. Trimming left V 1 base short and J 0 bases short, with 7 bases between. The germline gives CDR1 SGHTA, CDR2 FQGNSA. CDR3 DNA sequence: TGTGCCAGCAGCTTAGGACTGAACTCTGGAAACACCATATATTTT. Encoded protein: CASSLGLNSGNTIYF. Together with reference TRBV7-2 and TRBJ1-3, the CDR3 gives the full variable domain: GAGVSQSPSNKVTEKGKDVELRCDPISGHTALYWYRQSLGQGLEFLIYFQGNSAPDKSGLPSDRFSAERTGGSVSTLTIQRTQQEDSAVYLCASSLGLNSGNTIYFGEGSWLTVV.

CDR3 residues: CASNQGMMNTEAFF. The CDR3 bases are TGTGCCAGCAATCAGGGCATGATGAACACTGAAGCTTTCTTT. The chain joins TRBV28 to TRBJ1-1; a possible D gene is TRBD1 (5 bases). V lost 7 bases and J 0 bases, leaving 12 bases between the germline ends. This CDR3 region has 14 residues. Germline-derived CDR1 and CDR2 are MDHEN and SYDVKM.